A selection of T cell receptor beta chains follows, all from one sample in a study of T cell responses to AZD1222 COVID-19 vaccine. TCRdb keeps only in-frame clones here, not all; method: immunoSEQ multiplex PCR. Among some 130,000 clones listed, about 94% were seen once. The specimen was peripheral blood, collected on day 0 of AZD1222 vaccination. The receptors here all came from an adult in good health. CDR3s include the opening cysteine and the closing phenylalanine or tryptophan.

v_call	cdr3_aa
TRBV27	CASSVDRAGNTIYF
TRBV9	CASSRIQRPNYGYTF
TRBV5-6	CASSLTGYQETQYF
TRBV28	CAAWGTRYQPQHF
TRBV27	CASSFEGFRRNEQFF
TRBV7-5	CVRSPPDTQYF
TRBV27	CASSAAAWGGYTF
TRBV10-3	CAIRQGTLEETQYF
TRBV11-3	CASSLDGQGFEQFF
TRBV7-2	CASSLALSVAGGHNEQFF
TRBV5-1	CASSLTSGSGRDEQFF
TRBV29-1	CLAGGEQETQYF
TRBV28	CASSLVATRGNQPQHF
TRBV14	CASSQELYTEAFF
TRBV7-3	CASSFIGLAGKDTQYF
TRBV19	CASNSQNYGYTF
TRBV24-1	CANDPRGYTRQRGGNTEAFF
TRBV3-1/TRBV3-2	CASSFGTVNTEAFF